Listed here is a single TCR beta chain. Its antigen remains unidentified. The PCR ran on 60 Vbeta and 13 Jbeta primers. The assay was immunoSEQ multiplex PCR, and TCRdb's table has in-frame clones only and misses some. This sample has about 130,000 clones; roughly four fifths occur once, and the top ten carry around 1.8%. This record belongs to a study of cytomegalovirus exposure and HLA in healthy donors. Looked up from germline, CDR1 is SQVTM and CDR2 is ANQGSEA. The CDR3 runs 12 residues. V gave up 2 bases and J gave up 6 bases, with 9 bases separating them. Study conclusions and caveats: In all likelihood, a cluster of highly shared sequence variants was a sequencing artifact. By HLA locus, TCR association rates varied in a later analysis, with DRB1 showing the most and HLA-C the fewest. In a later analysis, V- and J-gene trimming of beta chains associated with a DCLRE1C missense variant, replicated independently. When the data were analyzed later, several of the most significant clusters appeared to be linked to common viral pathogens.

The origin of this receptor is a woman in her fifties or sixties in good health and CMV-seronegative. The chain links TRBV29-1 to TRBJ2-3, with D tentatively TRBD1 (5 bases). Sequenced sample: PBMCs. CDR3 DNA: TGCAGCGTTGAACTCCCAGGGGATACGCAGTATTTT. Amino acid sequence: CSVELPGDTQYF.